The next 18 T cell receptor beta chains were all read from a single sample in a study of PD-L1 blockade in urothelial cancer. The time point here: pretreatment peripheral blood. Sequenced by immunoSEQ multiplex PCR; TCRdb stores in-frame clones only, minus some. There are some 66,000 clones in the sample; around 88% occur only once, and 15% lies in the top ten. The sample here was PBMCs, taken around atezolizumab (anti-PD-L1) treatment. The receptors here all came from a man in his fifties or sixties with urothelial cancer.

V is TRBV5-6 and J is TRBJ2-3; 12 nucleotides agree with TRBD2. There are 17 residues in the CDR3. V lost 3 bases to trimming and J lost 4 bases; unmatched junction nucleotides: 9. The germline gives CDR1 SGHDT, CDR2 YYEEEE. In DNA form, the CDR3 reads TGTGCCAGCAGCTACATAACCGGGACTAGCGGGTCAGATACGCAGTATTTT. Residues: CASSYITGTSGSDTQYF. Filled out from reference TRBV5-6 and TRBJ2-3, the complete variable domain reads DAGVTQSPTHLIKTRGQQVTLRCSPKSGHDTVSWYQQALGQGPQFIFQYYEEEERQRGNFPDRFSGHQFPNYSSELNVNALLLGDSALYLCASSYITGTSGSDTQYFGPGTRLTVL.

This rearrangement joins TRBV5-8 to TRBJ1-1; D gene ambiguous. With 4 bases removed from V and 7 bases from J, the gap between germline ends came to 14 bases. This CDR3 comprises 13 residues. CDR1 is SGHTS, CDR2 YDEGEE, per germline. The CDR3 coding sequence is TGTGCCAGCAGCCGGGGATCCGGGATTGAAGCTTTCTTT. This encodes CASSRGSGIEAFF. Filled out from reference TRBV5-8 and TRBJ1-1, the complete variable domain reads EAGVTQSPTHLIKTRGQQATLRCSPISGHTSVYWYQQALGLGLQFLLWYDEGEERNRGNFPPRFSGRQFPNYSSELNVNALELEDSALYLCASSRGSGIEAFFGQGTRLTVV.

The chain has TRBV5-1 and TRBJ1-5, with D perhaps TRBD1 (5 bases). Germline CDR1 reads SGHRS; CDR2 reads YFSETQ. The ends were cut back, 5 bases at V and 9 bases at J, with 12 bases in the middle. The length of the CDR3 is 12 residues. CDR3 coding DNA: TGCGCCAGCAGGGAGAACGGGGGGCCCCAGCATTTT. The encoded protein is CASRENGGPQHF.

The chain links TRBV19 to TRBJ2-4; D not resolved. With 3 bases removed from V and 0 bases from J, the gap between germline ends came to 12 bases. Germline V gene sequence: CDR1 LNHDA, CDR2 SQIVND (reference sequence). There are 16 residues in the CDR3. CDR3 DNA sequence: TGTGCCAGTAGTATCCCCGCACTTCTAGCCAAAAACATTCAGTACTTC. It translates to CASSIPALLAKNIQYF.

The chain couples TRBV2 to TRBJ1-3; D is ambiguous. The germline V gene encodes CDR1 SNHLY and CDR2 FYNNEI. This CDR3 spans 16 amino acids. Trimming left V 5 bases short and J 0 bases short, with 14 bases between. The CDR3 loop is CASSTLRGVSGNTIYF. The CDR3 DNA sequence: TGTGCCAGCAGTACCCTCCGCGGCGTCTCTGGAAACACCATATATTTT. The whole variable domain, remainder taken from reference TRBV2 and TRBJ1-3, is EPEVTQTPSHQVTQMGQEVILRCVPISNHLYFYWYRQILGQKVEFLVSFYNNEISEKSEIFDDQFSVERPDGSNFTLKIRSTKLEDSAMYFCASSTLRGVSGNTIYFGEGSWLTVV.

V gene TRBV28 combines with J gene TRBJ2-7; D unresolved. From germline, CDR1 is MDHEN and CDR2 SYDVKM. V was pared by 4 bases and J by 2 bases, with 9 bases between. This CDR3 region has 13 residues. CDR3 sequence (DNA): TGTGCCAGCAGTTACGCCAACACCTACGAGCAGTACTTC. Its translation is CASSYANTYEQYF.

This sequence joins TRBV19 and TRBJ1-2; no clear D. This CDR3 comprises 16 residues. The V end lost 3 bases, the J end lost 1 base, and 15 bases lay between the germline ends. Germline V gives CDR1 LNHDA, CDR2 SQIVND (reference sequence). In DNA, the CDR3 is TGTGCCAGTAGTATGAAGAGACGCGGATTTAACTATGGCTACACCTTC. Its translation: CASSMKRRGFNYGYTF.

The chain uses TRBV4-1 and TRBJ2-6; D may be TRBD1 (6 bases). V shed 11 bases and J shed 2 bases, with 7 bases lying between them. Germline CDR1 and CDR2: MGHRA and YSYEKL. The CDR3 has 12 residues. In DNA, the CDR3 is TGCGCCTCAGGGGCTGGGGCCAACGTCCTGACTTTC. This codes for CASGAGANVLTF.

This chain connects TRBV6-1 to TRBJ2-2, with 7 nucleotides matching TRBD2. V gave up 7 bases and J gave up 1 base; unmatched junction bases: 6. This CDR3 spans 15 amino acids. Germline CDR1 is MNHNS and CDR2 is SASEGT. The CDR3 nucleotides read TGTGCCAGCACGGGGACGGGGGGGAACACCGGGGAGCTGTTTTTT. This sequence encodes CASTGTGGNTGELFF.

This chain links TRBV20-1 with TRBJ1-2; no reliable D call. The CDR3 extends over 11 amino acids. Trimming took off 5 bases at V and 7 bases at J, with 11 bases between the two ends. Germline CDR1 reads DFQATT; CDR2 reads SNEGSKA (reference sequence). CDR3 sequence: CSASPQRGYTF. In DNA form, the CDR3 reads TGCAGTGCTTCACCCCAGCGTGGCTACACCTTC.

The chain combines TRBV7-3 with TRBJ2-2; 9 positions match TRBD2. The J segment lost 2 bases and the V segment lost 6 bases, leaving 7 bases of the junction unmatched. Germline V gives CDR1 SGHTA, CDR2 FQGTGA. The CDR3 has 16 amino acids. This CDR3 reads CASSPAGGPNTGELFF. In DNA form, the CDR3 reads TGTGCCAGCAGTCCGGCGGGGGGGCCCAACACCGGGGAGCTGTTTTTT.

The gene calls are TRBV2 and TRBJ2-7; 8 positions match TRBD2. Germline CDR1 is SNHLY and CDR2 is FYNNEI. The CDR3 has 14 amino acids. V gave up 4 bases and J gave up 7 bases; unmatched junction bases: 9. The CDR3 is CASSGVGGGGEQYF. CDR3 DNA sequence: TGTGCCAGCAGTGGAGTCGGGGGGGGAGGAGAGCAGTACTTC.

The CDR3 sequence: CASSLFRGVVDTQYF. The CDR3 DNA reads as TGCGCCAGCAGCTTGTTTCGGGGGGTGGTAGATACGCAGTATTTT. J is TRBJ2-3 and V is TRBV5-1; 7 positions match TRBD2. V trimming: 1 base; J trimming: 5 bases; junction bases outside the gene matches: 7. Per the germline V gene, CDR1 is SGHRS and CDR2 is YFSETQ. The CDR3 has 15 residues.

V gene TRBV4-3 combines with J gene TRBJ2-2; weak D call: TRBD1 (5 bases). The length of the CDR3 is 17 residues. V was pared by 0 bases and J by 2 bases, with 13 bases between. The germline V gene encodes CDR1 LGHNA and CDR2 YSLEER. The CDR3 region has the DNA TGCGCCAGCAGCCAAGATCCTCAGGGTCTAAACACCGGGGAGCTGTTTTTT. This encodes CASSQDPQGLNTGELFF.

The chain combines TRBV20-1 with TRBJ2-1, with TRBD2 as a possible D gene (6 bases). The CDR3 extends over 11 amino acids. V lost 3 bases and J lost 12, with 12 bases in between. Looked up from germline, CDR1 is DFQATT and CDR2 is SNEGSKA (reference sequence). The CDR3 sequence is CSARGGRMQFF. In nucleotides, the CDR3 is TGCAGTGCTAGGGGGGGACGGATGCAGTTCTTC.

V gene TRBV11-3 combines with J gene TRBJ2-1; 8 bases align to TRBD2. This CDR3 comprises 18 residues. Trimming removed 2 bases from V and 2 bases from J; junction bases left unmatched: 11. Germline V gene sequence: CDR1 SGHNT, CDR2 YENEEA. The chain's CDR3 is CASSLQGSATSAYNEQFF. CDR3 DNA: TGTGCCAGCAGCTTACAGGGTTCGGCGACTAGCGCCTACAATGAGCAGTTCTTC.

This clone appeared a single time. V and J are TRBV7-9 and TRBJ1-4, with 11 positions matching TRBD1. The CDR3 spans 15 residues. Per the germline V gene, CDR1 is SEHNR and CDR2 is FQNEAQ (reference sequence). V shed 4 bases, J shed 2 bases, and the junction held 0 bases outside the gene matches. Here the CDR3 reads CASSWTGGTNEKLFF. In DNA, the CDR3 is TGTGCCAGCAGCTGGACAGGGGGCACTAATGAAAAACTGTTTTTT.

Here the CDR3 reads CASSFGGTDEAFF. The CDR3 bases are TGTGCCAGCAGCTTCGGAGGGACCGATGAAGCTTTCTTT. The rearrangement links TRBV7-3 to TRBJ1-1; TRBD1 might be the D (5 bases). Trimming removed 3 bases at V and 7 bases at J, with 12 bases between. Germline V lookup: CDR1 SGHTA, CDR2 FQGTGA. There are 13 residues in the CDR3.